This T cell receptor beta chain was sequenced for a study of blood T cell repertoires in COVID-19. V was trimmed by 10 bases and J by 7 bases, leaving 13 bases between them. CDR3 length equals 11 residues. As processed by the authors: By means of reference gene primer amplification, nucleated cell counts were estimated. Repertoires were generated with immunoSEQ multiplex PCR, while TCRdb's copy carries only in-frame clones and drops some. For V, J and clone size, that table is used; D and trimming come from the DNA. The table shows hundreds of thousands of clones, with about 84% occurring only once. Assignments of participants to cohorts depended upon their own reported clinical history.

This chain uses TRBV12-3 or TRBV12-4 with TRBJ1-1; maybe TRBD1 (6 bases). The sample taken for sequencing was PBMCs or T cells enriched from blood (not recorded which). This receptor was taken from a woman between 35 and 50 years old with acute COVID-19. The CDR3 coding sequence is TGTGCCACCGGCAACAGGGATGAAGCTTTCTTT. This translates into CATGNRDEAFF.